The TCR beta chain described here comes from a study of T-cell memory formation after mild COVID-19. Points from the study as a whole: Clones contracting day 15 to 85 were balanced CD4/CD8; later expanders leaned CD4+.

5'RACE, which relied on constant-segment primers, yielded TCR alpha and TCR beta cDNA libraries carrying sample barcodes and UMIs. MiXCR, run by TCRdb on the 5' RACE reads, gives a single entry per CDR3 protein. The sample has about 210,000 distinct CDR3 sequences; roughly 10% are singletons. Germline assignment: CDR1 MGHRA and CDR2 YSYEKL. CDR3 length equals 15 residues. V lost 1 base, J lost 9 bases, and 13 bases lay in between. Points on this clonotype: What it binds is unknown.

V and J are TRBV4-1 and TRBJ1-6, with TRBD1 as a possible D gene (6 bases). The receptor was derived from a man aged 18 to 29 who had mild COVID-19 (a few samples of this study predate the infection). Cell type and time point are not known. Sequencing used PBMCs or a T cell subset sorted from them (not recorded which). CDR3 loop: CASSQGIQGSSPLHF. CDR3 DNA sequence: TGCGCCAGCAGCCAAGGAATACAGGGATCTTCACCCCTCCACTTT.